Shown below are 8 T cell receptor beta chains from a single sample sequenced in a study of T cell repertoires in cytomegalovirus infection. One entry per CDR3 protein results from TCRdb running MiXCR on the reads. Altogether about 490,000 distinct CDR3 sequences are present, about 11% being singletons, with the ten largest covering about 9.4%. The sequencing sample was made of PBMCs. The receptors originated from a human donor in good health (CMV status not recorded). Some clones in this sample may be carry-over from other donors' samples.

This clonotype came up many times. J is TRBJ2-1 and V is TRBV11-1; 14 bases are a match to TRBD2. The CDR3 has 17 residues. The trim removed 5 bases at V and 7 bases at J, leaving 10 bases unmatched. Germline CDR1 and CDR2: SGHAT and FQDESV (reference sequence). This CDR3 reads CASSGGGTSGSLNEQFF. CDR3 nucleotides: TGTGCCAGCAGCGGGGGGGGGACTAGCGGGAGTCTTAATGAGCAGTTCTTC. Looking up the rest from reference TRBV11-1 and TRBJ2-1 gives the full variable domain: EAEVAQSPRYKITEKSQAVAFWCDPISGHATLYWYRQILGQGPELLVQFQDESVVDDSQLPKDRFSAERLKGVDSTLKIQPAELGDSAMYLCASSGGGTSGSLNEQFFGPGTRLTVL.

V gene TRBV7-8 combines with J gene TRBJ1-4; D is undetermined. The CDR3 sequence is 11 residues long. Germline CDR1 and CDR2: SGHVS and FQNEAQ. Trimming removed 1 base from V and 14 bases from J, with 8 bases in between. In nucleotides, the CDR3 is TGTGCCAGCAGCTTAGGGTTGCAGCTGTTTTTT. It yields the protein CASSLGLQLFF.

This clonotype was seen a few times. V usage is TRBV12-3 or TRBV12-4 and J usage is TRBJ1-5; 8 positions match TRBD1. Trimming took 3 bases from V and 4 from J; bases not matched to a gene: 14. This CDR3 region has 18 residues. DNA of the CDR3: TGTGCCAGCAGTTTTTGGGACAGGACTGACCAGACTAATCAGCCCCAGCATTTT. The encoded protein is CASSFWDRTDQTNQPQHF.

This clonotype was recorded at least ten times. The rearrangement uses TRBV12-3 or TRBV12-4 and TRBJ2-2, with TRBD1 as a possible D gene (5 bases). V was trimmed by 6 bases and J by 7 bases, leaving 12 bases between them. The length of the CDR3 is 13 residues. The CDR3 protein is CASSSQGFGELFF. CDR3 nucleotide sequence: TGTGCCAGCAGCTCTCAGGGATTCGGGGAGCTGTTTTTT.

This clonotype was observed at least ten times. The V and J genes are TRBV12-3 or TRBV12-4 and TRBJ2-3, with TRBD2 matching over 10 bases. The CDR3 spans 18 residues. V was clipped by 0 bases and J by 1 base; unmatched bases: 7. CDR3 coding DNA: TGTGCCAGCAGTTTAGCGCGGAGGCTAGCGGGGGGCACAGATACGCAGTATTTT. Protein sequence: CASSLARRLAGGTDTQYF.

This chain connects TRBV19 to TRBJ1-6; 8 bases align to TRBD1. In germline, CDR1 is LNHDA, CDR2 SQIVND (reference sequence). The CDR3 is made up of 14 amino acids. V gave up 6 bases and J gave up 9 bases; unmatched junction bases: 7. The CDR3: CASRETGEGSPLHF. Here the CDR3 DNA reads TGTGCCAGTAGGGAGACAGGGGAAGGTTCACCCCTCCACTTT.

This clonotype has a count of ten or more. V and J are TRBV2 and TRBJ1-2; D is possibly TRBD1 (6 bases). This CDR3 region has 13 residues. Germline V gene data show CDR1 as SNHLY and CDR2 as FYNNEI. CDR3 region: CSSAGDGDYGYTF. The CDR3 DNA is TGTTCCTCGGCAGGGGATGGTGACTATGGCTACACCTTC. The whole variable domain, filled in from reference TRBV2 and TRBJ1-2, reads EPEVTQTPSHQVTQMGQEVILRCVPISNHLYFYWYRQILGQKVEFLVSFYNNEISEKSEIFDDQFSVERPDGSNFTLKIRSTKLEDSAMYFCSSAGDGDYGYTFGSGTRLTVV.

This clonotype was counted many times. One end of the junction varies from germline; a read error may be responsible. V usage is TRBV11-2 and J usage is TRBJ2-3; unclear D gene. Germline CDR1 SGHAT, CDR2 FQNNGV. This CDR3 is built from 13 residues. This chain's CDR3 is CASSLEASPTEYF. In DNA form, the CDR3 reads TGTGCCAGCAGCTTAGAGGCATCGCCTACGGAGTATTTT. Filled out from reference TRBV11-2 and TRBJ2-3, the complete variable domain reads EAGVAQSPRYKIIEKRQSVAFWCNPISGHATLYWYQQILGQGPKLLIQFQNNGVVDDSQLPKDRFSAERLKGVDSTLKIQPAKLEDSAVYLCASSLEASPTEYFGPGTRLTVL.